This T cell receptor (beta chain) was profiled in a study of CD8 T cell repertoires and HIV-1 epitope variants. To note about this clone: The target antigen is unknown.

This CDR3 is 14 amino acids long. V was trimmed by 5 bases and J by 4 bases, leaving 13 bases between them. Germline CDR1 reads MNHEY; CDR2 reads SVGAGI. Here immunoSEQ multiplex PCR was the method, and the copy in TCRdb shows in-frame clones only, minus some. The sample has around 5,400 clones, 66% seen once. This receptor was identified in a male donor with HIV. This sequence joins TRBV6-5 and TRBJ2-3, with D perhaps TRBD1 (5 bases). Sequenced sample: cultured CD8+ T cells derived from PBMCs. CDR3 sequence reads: CASSGGSRADTQYF. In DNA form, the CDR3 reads TGTGCCAGCAGTGGTGGATCCAGGGCAGATACGCAGTATTTT.